This T cell receptor beta chain was retrieved from a study of T-cell memory formation after mild COVID-19. V was pared by 6 bases and J by 0 bases, with 6 bases between. Germline V gene sequence: CDR1 MNHEY, CDR2 SVGAGI. CDR3 length: 14 amino acids. MiXCR, applied by TCRdb to the 5' RACE reads, yields one record per CDR3 protein. The sample consists of about 350,000 distinct CDR3 sequences, approximately 15% of them appearing once. This clonotype was counted ten times or more. The sequence was obtained from a man younger than 30 who had mild COVID-19 (a few samples of this study predate the infection). Cell type and time point are not known. The chain employs TRBV6-5 and TRBJ2-6; D possibly matches TRBD1 or TRBD2 (5 bases each). Specimen: PBMCs or a T cell subset sorted from them (not recorded which). The CDR3 DNA reads TGTGCCAGCAGCGGGGCCTCTGGGGCCAACGTCCTGACTTTC. This gives the protein CASSGASGANVLTF.